This section outlines one T cell receptor (beta chain) sequence together with its context. Its antigen is undetermined. The data originate from a study of Tregs in tolerant kidney transplant recipients. General study findings and limits: This study did not directly address biological reproducibility.

Trimming left V 5 bases short and J 5 bases short, with 9 bases between. CDR3 length: 12 residues. Germline values: CDR1 SGHVS, CDR2 FNYEAQ. Thawed PBMCs were FACS-sorted into unstimulated CD4+CD25+CD127- regulatory T cells, CD4+CD25- non-regulatory cells, CD4 and CD8 cells. Generated by immunoSEQ multiplex PCR, the TCRdb table keeps only in-frame clones and is missing some. The table has about 120,000 clones, around 91% seen once; the top ten hold more than 0.45%. This receptor was taken from a human donor in good health. The chain carries TRBV7-6 and TRBJ1-1; D remains unclear. What was sequenced was CD4+ T cells from blood. Here the CDR3 reads CASSLRGTEAFF. CDR3 coding DNA: TGTGCCAGCAGCCTCCGGGGAACTGAAGCTTTCTTT.